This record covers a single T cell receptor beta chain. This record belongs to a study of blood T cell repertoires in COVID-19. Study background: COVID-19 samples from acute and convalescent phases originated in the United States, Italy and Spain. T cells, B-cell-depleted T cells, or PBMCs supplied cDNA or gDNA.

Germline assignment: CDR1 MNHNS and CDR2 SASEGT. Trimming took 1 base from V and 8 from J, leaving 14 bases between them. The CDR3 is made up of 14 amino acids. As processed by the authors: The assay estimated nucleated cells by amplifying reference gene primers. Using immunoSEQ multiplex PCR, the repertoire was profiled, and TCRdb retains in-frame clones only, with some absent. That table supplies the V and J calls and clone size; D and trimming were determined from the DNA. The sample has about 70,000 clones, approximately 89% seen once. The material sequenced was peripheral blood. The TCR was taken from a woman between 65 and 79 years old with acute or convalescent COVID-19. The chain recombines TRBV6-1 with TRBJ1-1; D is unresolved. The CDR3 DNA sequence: TGTGCCAGCAGTGAAGTTGACCGGGTAAGAGAAGCTTTCTTT. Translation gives CASSEVDRVREAFF.